The 20 T cell receptor beta chains in this list originate from one sample, sequenced in a study of T cells in Graves' hyperthyroidism and ophthalmopathy. It was RNA transcripts that yielded the amplified TCR beta CDR3 regions. First-round RT-PCR of the TCR CDR3 relied on the HTBI primer set. TCRdb reprocessed the multiplex PCR reads with MiXCR, giving one entry per CDR3 protein. The repertoire has a few hundred thousand distinct CDR3 sequences, approximately 14% of them found once; the top ten carry 7.3%. The sample taken for sequencing was blood. The source is a woman aged 25 to 39 with Graves' hyperthyroidism.

This clonotype showed up many times. The rearrangement uses TRBV12-3 or TRBV12-4 and TRBJ2-1; D gene ambiguous. The V end was cut by 7 bases, the J end by 2 bases, with 12 bases between. The CDR3 runs 14 residues. The DNA for the CDR3 is TGTGCCAGCAAAATAGACCAGACCTACAATGAGCAGTTCTTC. As protein: CASKIDQTYNEQFF.

The table lists this clonotype with many counts. The chain recombines TRBV5-1 with TRBJ1-6; D ambiguous. Germline lookup yields CDR1 SGHRS and CDR2 YFSETQ. V dropped 1 base and J dropped 14 bases, with 13 bases sitting between them. This CDR3 is 13 amino acids long. The CDR3 DNA reads as TGCGCCAGCAGCTTGTCCTTCAATTCGGCCCTCCACTTT. Residues: CASSLSFNSALHF.

This clonotype was detected ten times or more. The V call is TRBV19, the J call TRBJ1-5; unclear D gene. With 3 bases removed from V and 0 bases from J, the gap between germline ends came to 6 bases. CDR1 and CDR2 from the germline V gene are LNHDA and SQIVND (reference sequence). This CDR3 comprises 14 residues. CDR3: CASSITDSNQPQHF. CDR3 sequence (DNA): TGTGCCAGTAGTATTACGGATAGCAATCAGCCCCAGCATTTT.

CDR3 residues: CSAPGTSGRYEQYF. The CDR3 DNA is TGCAGTGCCCCCGGGACTAGCGGGAGGTACGAGCAGTACTTC. The chain joins TRBV20-1 to TRBJ2-7; 15 bases are a match to TRBD2. This CDR3 contains 14 residues. Germline assignment: CDR1 DFQATT and CDR2 SNEGSKA (reference sequence). The ends lost 6 bases at V and 4 bases at J; junction bases unmatched: 4.

The chain employs TRBV7-9 and TRBJ2-4; D is perhaps TRBD1 (6 bases). Trimming took 5 bases from V and 9 from J, leaving 14 bases between them. Germline V lookup: CDR1 SEHNR, CDR2 FQNEAQ (reference sequence). The CDR3 consists of 13 residues. CDR3 sequence: CASSTRQEFIQYF. The CDR3 DNA reads as TGTGCCAGCAGCACCCGACAGGAGTTCATTCAGTACTTC.

This clonotype was seen repeatedly, ten times or more. The chain uses TRBV28 and TRBJ1-1, with 12 bases fitting TRBD1. V shed 5 bases, J shed 5 bases, and the junction held 6 bases outside the gene matches. The CDR3 contains 15 residues. Germline CDR1 and CDR2: MDHEN and SYDVKM. In DNA form, the CDR3 reads TGTGCCAGCAGTGGGGACAGGGGGCTTGGGACTGAAGCTTTCTTT. It specifies CASSGDRGLGTEAFF.

The chain has TRBV13 and TRBJ2-2; 12 positions agree with TRBD2. V lost 3 bases to trimming and J lost 8 bases; unmatched junction nucleotides: 7. The CDR3 is 16 amino acids. Germline V CDR1 and CDR2: PRHDT, FYEKMQ (reference sequence). The CDR3 bases are TGTGCCAGCAGCTTGCGACTAGCGGGAGTGGATGGGGAGCTGTTTTTT. It codes for CASSLRLAGVDGELFF.

This clonotype turned up a few times. The chain joins TRBV6-2 or TRBV6-3 to TRBJ2-7, with TRBD2 identical over 11 bases. The CDR3 contains 17 residues. Germline V CDR1 and CDR2: MNHEY, SVGEGT. V was pared by 5 bases and J by 6 bases, with 15 bases of the junction left unmatched. CDR3 sequence: CASSDASGRLSALEQYF. In nucleotides, the CDR3 is TGTGCCAGCAGTGACGCTAGCGGGAGGCTGTCGGCCCTCGAGCAGTACTTC.

This clonotype was recorded many times. The chain is built from TRBV11-3 and TRBJ2-1; D remains ambiguous. There are 13 residues in the CDR3. CDR1 SGHNT and CDR2 YENEEA come from the germline V gene. V was shortened by 0 bases and J by 12 bases, with 12 bases between the two germline ends. CDR3: CASSLDLGAVQFF. The CDR3, as DNA: TGTGCCAGCAGCTTAGATCTCGGCGCGGTGCAGTTCTTC.

This clonotype came up many times. The rearrangement joins TRBV5-1 to TRBJ2-1; D tentatively fits TRBD1 or TRBD2 (6 bases each). Trimming took 8 bases from V and 5 from J, leaving 20 bases between them. The length of the CDR3 is 15 residues. Germline V gene lookup returns CDR1 SGHRS and CDR2 YFSETQ. In DNA, the CDR3 is TGCGCCAGTTCTCGGGGGCTAGCGCGGAACAATGAGCAGTTCTTC. It encodes CASSRGLARNNEQFF.

V usage is TRBV3-1 and J usage is TRBJ2-7, with unresolved D. V was trimmed by 2 bases and J by 3 bases, leaving 14 bases between them. There are 15 residues in the CDR3. CDR1 and CDR2 (germline): LGHDT, YNNKEL (reference sequence). CDR3 region: CASSQYGATIYEQYF. For the CDR3, the DNA is TGTGCCAGCAGCCAATACGGAGCAACTATCTACGAGCAGTACTTC.

This clonotype was seen repeatedly, ten times or more. The gene calls are TRBV5-8 and TRBJ1-2; no firm D call. Trimming pared 3 bases from V and 2 bases from J, leaving 8 bases between. Germline V gives CDR1 SGHTS, CDR2 YDEGEE. The CDR3 extends over 13 amino acids. This CDR3 is CASSYQGNYGYTF. DNA of the CDR3: TGTGCCAGCAGCTATCAAGGGAACTATGGCTACACCTTC.

Many counts were recorded for this clonotype. The V and J genes are TRBV5-5 and TRBJ1-2, with D tentatively TRBD1 (5 bases). Trimming took off 4 bases at V and 0 bases at J, with 13 bases between the two ends. This CDR3 has 15 amino acids. Looked up from germline, CDR1 is SGHKS and CDR2 is YYEKEE (reference sequence). CDR3: CASSTSQGANYGYTF. CDR3 sequence (DNA): TGTGCCAGCAGCACTTCCCAGGGAGCTAACTATGGCTACACCTTC.

This clonotype showed up just a few times. One end of the junction fails to match germline, which may point to a read error. The V and J genes are TRBV12-3 or TRBV12-4 and TRBJ2-6; unclear D gene. CDR3 length: 13 residues. The CDR3 bases are TGTGCCAGCGGATCCACTGGAGCCAACGTCCTGACTTTC. This gives the protein CASGSTGANVLTF.

CDR3 DNA sequence: TGTGCCTGGAGCCCTACTGAGGGACATGGCTACACCTTC. Translating it yields CAWSPTEGHGYTF. The gene calls are TRBV30 and TRBJ1-2; possible D gene TRBD1, 5 bases. The V gene's germline CDR1 is GTSNPN and CDR2 SVGIG (reference sequence). CDR3 length equals 13 residues. V lost 3 bases and J 6 bases, leaving 14 bases between the germline ends.

Concerning this clonotype: A junction boundary mismatches the germline segment, possibly from a read error. The chain is built from TRBV28 and TRBJ1-3; no definite D call. The CDR3 has 15 residues. Germline-derived CDR1 and CDR2 are MDHEN and SYDVKM. CDR3 sequence (DNA): TGTGCCAGCAGTGTCGGGCGGTTCTCTGGAAACGCCATATATTTT. The encoded protein is CASSVGRFSGNAIYF.

There are a few counts of this clonotype. The rearrangement uses TRBV6-2 or TRBV6-3 and TRBJ1-1; D gene uncertain. CDR1 is MNHEY, CDR2 SVGEGT, per germline. Trimming cost V 2 bases and J 1 base, with 11 bases left between them. The CDR3 loop spans 15 amino acids. The CDR3 loop is CASSYSLEGNTEAFF. The CDR3 nucleotides read TGTGCCAGCAGTTACAGTTTGGAGGGGAACACTGAAGCTTTCTTT.

This clonotype was counted a few times. CDR3 amino acids: CASSQVRSGNEQFF. In DNA, the CDR3 is TGCGCCAGCAGCCAAGTAAGATCGGGCAATGAGCAGTTCTTC. This rearrangement joins TRBV4-1 to TRBJ2-1; D remains ambiguous. The germline CDR1 and CDR2 sequences are MGHRA and YSYEKL. The CDR3 is 14 residues long. V dropped 1 base and J dropped 6 bases, with 10 bases sitting between them.

Ten or more counts support this clonotype. The chain is built from TRBV6-6 and TRBJ2-1; TRBD2 matches 15 bases. Germline CDR1 is MNHNY and CDR2 is SVGAGI (reference sequence). J gave up 7 bases and V 2 bases, and 3 bases lay outside the gene matches. The CDR3 spans 16 residues. CDR3 sequence (DNA): TGTGCCAGCAGTTACCCGGGGACTAGCGGGAGGAATGAGCAGTTCTTC. Residues: CASSYPGTSGRNEQFF.

This clonotype has ten or more counts. The chain links TRBV7-2 to TRBJ2-5; D is perhaps TRBD2 (6 bases). V was shortened by 7 bases and J by 2 bases, with 14 bases between the two germline ends. Germline V lookup: CDR1 SGHTA, CDR2 FQGNSA. The CDR3 has 14 amino acids. CDR3 sequence (DNA): TGTGCCAGCACCACCCCGGAGGGGCAAGAGACCCAGTACTTC. Protein: CASTTPEGQETQYF.